Listed below are T cell receptor beta chains from one sample, sequenced in a study of blood T cell repertoires in COVID-19. Method: immunoSEQ multiplex PCR; TCRdb's copy keeps in-frame clones and lacks some. The table records more than 150,000 clones, 86% of them present only once. Source material: peripheral blood. Receptors originate from a woman between 70 and 85 years old with acute or convalescent COVID-19. CDR3s include the opening cysteine and the closing phenylalanine or tryptophan. The D gene is left open where the match is weak. Only some rows state a clone size, as once, few, many or a class for expanded clones.

NA	19	TRBD2	TRBV23-1	TRBJ2-3	TGCGCCAGCAGTCAAGGTCCCCCCCGACTAGCGGGGAAGGGGGATACGCAGTATTTT	CASSQGPPRLAGKGDTQYF
NA	14	TRBD2	TRBV19	TRBJ2-7	TGTGCCAGTAGTTTCGCGGGAGGTACCTACGAGCAGTACTTC	CASSFAGGTYEQYF
NA	16	TRBD1	TRBV29-1	TRBJ1-2	TGCAGCGTTGAAGAATGGTTATCGGGGGGGACAGATGGCTACACCTTC	CSVEEWLSGGTDGYTF
NA	15	TRBD1	TRBV5-5	TRBJ1-2	TGTGCCAGCAGCACCCCCGGGACAGGGGTGCTTGGCTACACCTTC	CASSTPGTGVLGYTF
few	14	TRBD2	TRBV30	TRBJ2-3	TGTGCCTTAGGACTAGCGGGAGTTAGGGATACGCAGTATTTT	CALGLAGVRDTQYF
NA	12	NA	TRBV7-2	TRBJ1-2	TGTGCCAGCAGCTTCACAGGGAGTGGCTACACCTTC	CASSFTGSGYTF
few	17	NA	TRBV6-2/TRBV6-3	TRBJ2-1	TGTGCCACCAGTTCTGGATTCATGGCGGGATCCCACAATGAGCAGTTCTTC	CATSSGFMAGSHNEQFF
NA	15	TRBD2	TRBV7-9	TRBJ2-1	TGTGCCAGCAGCTTATCCCTAGCGGGTTGGGATGAGCAGTTCTTC	CASSLSLAGWDEQFF
NA	17	NA	TRBV19	TRBJ1-1	TGTGCCAGTAGTCCCCGATTTGGACATCGAAGGTTGACTGAAGCTTTCTTT	CASSPRFGHRRLTEAFF
few	16	TRBD1	TRBV6-1	TRBJ1-4	TGTGCCAGCAGTGCCGGGACCGGACAGGGTAATGAAAAACTGTTTTTT	CASSAGTGQGNEKLFF
NA	14	TRBD1	TRBV5-1	TRBJ1-2	TGCGCCAGCAGCTTGGGTACAGGGGACTATGGCTACACCTTC	CASSLGTGDYGYTF
NA	15	TRBD1	TRBV5-4	TRBJ1-5	TGTGCCAGCAGCTTGGGGGGACAGAGCAATCAGCCCCAGCATTTT	CASSLGGQSNQPQHF
NA	16	NA	TRBV4-2	TRBJ2-3	TGTGCCAGCAGCCAAGAGAAGTACGGGTCGACAGATACGCAGTATTTT	CASSQEKYGSTDTQYF
NA	15	TRBD2	TRBV4-2	TRBJ2-2	TGTGCCAGCAGCATTAGCGGGGCTAACACCGGGGAGCTGTTTTTT	CASSISGANTGELFF
NA	14	NA	TRBV6-5	TRBJ1-3	TGTGCCAGCAGTTCGACAGGTGGTGGAAACACCATATATTTT	CASSSTGGGNTIYF
NA	16	NA	TRBV6-5	TRBJ1-3	TGTGCCAGCAGTTACTCGCGGGCCCTCTCTGGAAACACCATATATTTT	CASSYSRALSGNTIYF
NA	12	NA	TRBV7-9	TRBJ1-1	TGTGCCAGCAGCTTCACAGTGTCGGAAGCTTTCTTT	CASSFTVSEAFF
NA	17	NA	TRBV4-3	TRBJ1-1	TGCGCCAGCAGCCAACTTAAACCAGAAACAGGTTCGCATGAAGCTTTCTTT	CASSQLKPETGSHEAFF
NA	14	NA	TRBV6-2/TRBV6-3	TRBJ1-6	TGTGCCAGCAGTTACAACGCGGGAAACTCACCCCTCCACTTT	CASSYNAGNSPLHF
NA	16	TRBD2	TRBV7-9	TRBJ2-2	TGTGCCAGCAGCAGCTTGCGGCGGGAGCATCCCGGGGAGCTGTTTTTT	CASSSLRREHPGELFF
NA	13	NA	TRBV12-3/TRBV12-4	TRBJ1-2	TGTGCCAGCAGTCCGGACGGAGGTGGATTTCGGACCTTC	CASSPDGGGFRTF
NA	14	TRBD2	TRBV20-1	TRBJ2-7	TGCAGTGCTAGTGGCGGGAGGGTTACCTACGAGCAGTACTTC	CSASGGRVTYEQYF
once	15	TRBD2	TRBV5-1	TRBJ2-7	TGCGCCAGCAGCTCGAGAGGGACTAGCGTCGGCGAGCAGTACTTC	CASSSRGTSVGEQYF
NA	13	NA	TRBV10-3	TRBJ1-1	TGTGCCATCAGGCTGACAGAGAACACTGAAGCTTTCTTT	CAIRLTENTEAFF
few	16	NA	TRBV11-1	TRBJ2-1	TGTGCCAGCAGCTTAGGACACAGGGTGTCGAACAATGAGCAGTTCTTC	CASSLGHRVSNNEQFF
once	12	NA	TRBV28	TRBJ2-2	TGTGCCAGCAGTAACATTCCCGGGGAGCTGTTTTTT	CASSNIPGELFF
NA	14	TRBD1	TRBV6-6	TRBJ1-6	TGTGCCAGCACCCTAGGGACAGGAAATTCACCCCTCCACTTT	CASTLGTGNSPLHF
NA	14	NA	TRBV10-3	TRBJ1-6	TGTGCCACTTCGATAGGACAGAGGAATTCACCCCTCCACTTT	CATSIGQRNSPLHF
NA	13	NA	TRBV6-2/TRBV6-3	TRBJ2-7	TGTGCCAGCAGTTATTTGCGGGCCTACGAGCAGTACTTC	CASSYLRAYEQYF
once	14	NA	TRBV7-2	TRBJ2-5	TGTGCCAGCAGCTTAGGGGGCAGCCAAGAGACCCAGTACTTC	CASSLGGSQETQYF
NA	15	NA	TRBV14	TRBJ2-7	TGTGCCAGCAGCCCCAAACAGGGCGTCCGCTACGAGCAGTACTTC	CASSPKQGVRYEQYF
NA	15	NA	TRBV2	TRBJ2-7	TGTGCCAGCAGTGAAGTCGGCAGGGGAGCGCACGAGCAGTACTTC	CASSEVGRGAHEQYF